One sample yielded the 11 T cell receptor beta chains listed below, sequenced in a study of T-cell memory formation after mild COVID-19. TCRdb re-derived calls from the 5' RACE reads in MiXCR, one entry per CDR3 protein. Of 410,000 or so distinct CDR3 sequences in the sample, 20% to 25% were seen once. Sequencing was done on a sample of PBMCs or a T cell subset sorted from them (not recorded which). These receptors all come from an adult woman who had mild COVID-19 (a few samples of this study predate the infection). Cell type and time point are not known.

This clonotype was detected a few times. The rearrangement uses TRBV6-1 and TRBJ1-6, with TRBD1 as a possible D gene (5 bases). The V and J ends lost 5 bases and 7 bases respectively, with 9 bases between them. The CDR3 is 13 residues long. Germline CDR1 and CDR2: MNHNS and SASEGT. CDR3 sequence (DNA): TGTGCCAGCAGTCAGGGTCCCAATTCACCCCTCCACTTT. As protein: CASSQGPNSPLHF.

J is TRBJ1-5 and V is TRBV6-5; weak D call: TRBD1 (5 bases). This CDR3 has 13 amino acids. V gave up 2 bases and J gave up 4 bases, with 6 bases separating them. Germline values: CDR1 MNHEY, CDR2 SVGAGI. In nucleotides, the CDR3 is TGTGCCAGCAGTTACGACAGAAATCAGCCCCAGCATTTT. It specifies CASSYDRNQPQHF.

V gene TRBV7-3 combines with J gene TRBJ2-2; TRBD2 matches at 10 bases. After removal of 10 bases from V and 6 bases from J, the junction contained 5 bases not matched to a gene. From germline, CDR1 is SGHTA and CDR2 FQGTGA. CDR3 length: 13 residues. The CDR3 DNA reads TGTGCCACCAGACTAGCGGGCGCCGGGGAGCTGTTTTTT. Residues: CATRLAGAGELFF.

This clonotype was detected a few times. This chain links TRBV7-9 with TRBJ2-1; either TRBD1 or TRBD2 may supply D (5 bases each). V was clipped by 6 bases and J by 3 bases, with 12 bases between them. The CDR3 runs 14 residues. Per germline, CDR1 SEHNR and CDR2 FQNEAQ (reference sequence). Written as DNA, the CDR3 is TGTGCCAGCAGTACCGGGACCATCTACAATGAGCAGTTCTTC. Its protein is CASSTGTIYNEQFF.

The rearrangement uses TRBV12-3 or TRBV12-4 and TRBJ2-7; 10 positions match TRBD1. This CDR3 contains 14 residues. V was pared by 6 bases and J by 6 bases, with 8 bases of the junction left unmatched. Written as DNA, the CDR3 is TGTGCCAGCAGACCCGGGACAGGGGTTTTCGAGCAGTACTTC. Translated: CASRPGTGVFEQYF.

J is TRBJ2-1 and V is TRBV11-3, with 7 bases lining up with TRBD2. The germline V gene encodes CDR1 SGHNT and CDR2 YENEEA. With V trimmed by 7 bases and J by 4 bases, 10 bases remained unmatched. CDR3 length: 15 residues. The CDR3 bases are TGTGCCAGCACCCGAACTAGCGATGGTTACAATGAGCAGTTCTTC. Encoded protein: CASTRTSDGYNEQFF.

The chain recombines TRBV7-6 with TRBJ2-3; D is unresolved. Germline V lookup: CDR1 SGHVS, CDR2 FNYEAQ. V was shortened by 3 bases and J by 2 bases, with 6 bases between the two germline ends. The CDR3 extends over 13 amino acids. The CDR3 sequence: CASSFQHTDTQYF. DNA of the CDR3: TGTGCCAGCAGCTTCCAACACACAGATACGCAGTATTTT.

A few counts support this clonotype. V is TRBV20-1 and J is TRBJ2-7, with a tentative D call TRBD1 (5 bases). The CDR3 totals 11 residues. The germline V and J ends were trimmed by 0 bases and 8 bases, with 8 bases remaining between them. Germline values: CDR1 DFQATT, CDR2 SNEGSKA (reference sequence). This CDR3 is CSARDRDKQYF. The CDR3 DNA is TGCAGTGCTAGAGACAGGGATAAGCAGTACTTC.

In its sample, this clonotype was seen a few times. The junction and the germline gene differ at one end; a read error may be behind it. This chain links TRBV12-3 or TRBV12-4 with TRBJ1-1, with TRBD1 as a possible D gene (5 bases). The CDR3 totals 13 residues. The CDR3 DNA sequence: TGTGCCAGCAGGTTAGGGGAGAACACTGAAGCTTTCTTT. It translates to CASRLGENTEAFF.

Only a few counts were recorded for this clonotype. The chain joins TRBV6-4 to TRBJ1-1, with D tentatively TRBD1 (6 bases). The CDR3 is made up of 13 amino acids. The germline V gene encodes CDR1 MRHNA and CDR2 SNTAGT. V was cut by 5 bases and J by 5 bases, with 12 bases left in between. CDR3: CASSLTGWTEAFF. For the CDR3, the DNA is TGTGCCAGCAGTCTTACAGGGTGGACTGAAGCTTTCTTT.

This clonotype was observed a few times. The rearrangement uses TRBV29-1 and TRBJ1-1, with a possible D match to TRBD1 (6 bases). This CDR3 contains 13 residues. Trimming shortened V by 3 bases and J by 0 bases, and 8 bases separated the two germline ends. CDR1 and CDR2 (germline): SQVTM, ANQGSEA. DNA for the CDR3: TGCAGCGTTGAGGGGGCAGTGAACACTGAAGCTTTCTTT. Translation: CSVEGAVNTEAFF.